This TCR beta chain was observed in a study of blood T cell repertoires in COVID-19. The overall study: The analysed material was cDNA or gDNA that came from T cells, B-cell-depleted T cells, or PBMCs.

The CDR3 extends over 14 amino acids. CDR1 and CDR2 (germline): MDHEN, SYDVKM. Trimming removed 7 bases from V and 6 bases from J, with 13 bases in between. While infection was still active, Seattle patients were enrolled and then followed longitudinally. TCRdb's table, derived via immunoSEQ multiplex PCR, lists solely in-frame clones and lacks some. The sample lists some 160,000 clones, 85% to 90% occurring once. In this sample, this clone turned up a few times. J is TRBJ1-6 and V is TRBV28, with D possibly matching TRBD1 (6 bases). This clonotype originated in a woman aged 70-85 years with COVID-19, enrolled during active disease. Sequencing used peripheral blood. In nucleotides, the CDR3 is TGTGCCAGCACCACGGACAGAATTAATTCACCCCTCCACTTT. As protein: CASTTDRINSPLHF.